The clone carrying this T cell receptor beta chain was observed a single time. This sample was taken from a study of T cells after somatic rescue of genetic block. The assay was immunoSEQ multiplex PCR, and TCRdb's table has in-frame clones only and misses some. The repertoire has some 15,000 clones, over 60% of them found once; the top ten carry 25% to 30%. CDR1 and CDR2 from the germline V gene are SGHTA and FQGNSA. The V gene lost 5 bases and the J gene lost 2 bases, with 9 bases spanning the gap. The CDR3 runs to 14 residues. The V call is TRBV7-2, the J call TRBJ2-2; D remains ambiguous. This receptor was taken from a man younger than 35. Sequences were obtained from peripheral blood mononuclear cells (PBMCs). CDR3 sequence reads: CASSTAPNTGELFF. CDR3 DNA sequence: TGTGCCAGCAGCACCGCGCCTAACACCGGGGAGCTGTTTTTT.